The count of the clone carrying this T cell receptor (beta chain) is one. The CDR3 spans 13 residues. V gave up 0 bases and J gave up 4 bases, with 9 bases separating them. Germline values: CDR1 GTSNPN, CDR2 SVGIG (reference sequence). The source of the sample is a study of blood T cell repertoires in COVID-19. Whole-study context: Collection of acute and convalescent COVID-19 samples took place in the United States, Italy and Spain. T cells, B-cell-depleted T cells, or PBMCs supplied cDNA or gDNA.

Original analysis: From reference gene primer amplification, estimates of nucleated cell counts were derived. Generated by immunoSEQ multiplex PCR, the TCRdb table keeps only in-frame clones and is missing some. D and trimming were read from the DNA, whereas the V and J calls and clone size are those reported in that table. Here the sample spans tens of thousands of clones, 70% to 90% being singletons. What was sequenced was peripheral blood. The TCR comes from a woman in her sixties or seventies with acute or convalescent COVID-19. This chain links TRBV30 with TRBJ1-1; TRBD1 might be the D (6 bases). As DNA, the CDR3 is TGTGCCTGGAGTGTACTCAGGGGCACTGAAGCTTTCTTT. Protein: CAWSVLRGTEAFF.